The 2 T cell receptor beta chains reported below all come from one sample, sequenced in a study of blood T cells in healthy people across ages. Primed by a sample-barcoded 5' primer and a J-beta primer mix, a second PCR proceeded for 7 to 11 cycles. Using its own MiXCR run on the 5' RACE reads, TCRdb lists one record per CDR3 protein. The data contain 1.8 million or so distinct CDR3 sequences, approximately 39% of them singletons. Sequences were obtained from blood. The receptors shown here come from a human donor in good health.

This clonotype was seen more than once but under ten times. V gene TRBV4-3 combines with J gene TRBJ2-1, with D hard to call. CDR1 is LGHNA and CDR2 is YSLEER in the germline V gene. This CDR3 spans 14 amino acids. V shed 4 bases and J shed 5 bases, with 12 bases lying between them. This chain's CDR3 is CASSLLARDNEQFF. DNA for the CDR3: TGCGCCAGCAGCCTCTTAGCTAGGGACAATGAGCAGTTCTTC.

The chain uses TRBV9 and TRBJ2-1, with D perhaps given as TRBD1 or TRBD2 (5 bases each). Trimming took 2 bases from V and 8 from J, leaving 11 bases between them. This CDR3 comprises 13 residues. Germline lookup yields CDR1 SGDLS and CDR2 YYNGEE. The chain's CDR3 is CASSVGDGDEQFF. CDR3 bases: TGTGCCAGCAGCGTGGGGGATGGAGATGAGCAGTTCTTC.